These 22 T cell receptor beta chains were all obtained from the same sample, sequenced in a study of beta chain features in type 1 diabetes. Every isolated RNA sample was fully reverse transcribed, so sequencing captured expressed TCRB transcripts. Clones were read by immunoSEQ multiplex PCR, and TCRdb kept only the in-frame ones, dropping some. The sample consists of 150,000 to 170,000 clones, around 8.5% of them appearing once. Material for sequencing was central memory CD4+ T cells from blood. These receptors all come from a man aged 18 to 35 in good health.

This clone came up a few times. The J gene is TRBJ1-2, the V gene TRBV19, with D tentatively TRBD1 (6 bases). V was shortened by 6 bases and J by 4 bases, with 12 bases between the two germline ends. The CDR3 runs 13 residues. Germline V lookup: CDR1 LNHDA, CDR2 SQIVND (reference sequence). As DNA, the CDR3 is TGTGCCAGTAGGAAGGGACAAGCCTATGGCTACACCTTC. This translates into CASRKGQAYGYTF.

Only a few counts were recorded for this clone. This chain joins TRBV28 and TRBJ1-2; 8 bases align to TRBD1. The CDR3 is 14 amino acids. After removal of 4 bases from V and 4 bases from J, the junction contained 5 bases not matched to a gene. Germline V gene sequence: CDR1 MDHEN, CDR2 SYDVKM. CDR3 amino acids: CASSSGQGSYGYTF. For the CDR3, the DNA is TGTGCCAGCAGTTCCGGACAGGGCTCCTATGGCTACACCTTC.

This clone was seen only a few times. The chain is built from TRBV28 and TRBJ1-2, with TRBD1 matching over 7 bases. This CDR3 region has 15 residues. Losses at the gene ends were 6 bases for V and 2 bases for J; bases not matched to a gene: 9. CDR1 is MDHEN and CDR2 is SYDVKM in the germline V gene. Here the CDR3 reads CASSENHRGNYGYTF. As DNA, the CDR3 is TGTGCCAGCAGCGAGAACCACAGGGGAAACTATGGCTACACCTTC.

This clone has a handful of counts. V usage is TRBV6-1 and J usage is TRBJ2-5, with 8 bases lining up with TRBD2. With V trimmed by 11 bases and J by 5 bases, 10 bases remained unmatched. CDR1 is MNHNS and CDR2 is SASEGT in the germline V gene. This CDR3 has 13 amino acids. The CDR3 nucleotides read TGTGCCCGGGGGGGGGTTGGTAGTGAGACCCAGTACTTC. Translated: CARGGVGSETQYF.

A few counts support this clone. The J gene is TRBJ2-6, the V gene TRBV15; a weak D match, TRBD2 (5 bases). Trimming cost V 2 bases and J 1 base, with 6 bases left between them. CDR1 and CDR2 from the germline V gene are LNHNV and YYDKDF (reference sequence). The CDR3 runs 15 residues. The CDR3 DNA is TGTGCCACCAGCAGAAGGACTTCTGGGGCCAACGTCCTGACTTTC. Translated: CATSRRTSGANVLTF.

There are a few counts of this clone. This chain uses TRBV7-9 with TRBJ1-5; possible D gene TRBD1, 5 bases. The germline V and J ends were trimmed by 6 bases and 0 bases, with 18 bases remaining between them. Germline CDR1 reads SEHNR; CDR2 reads FQNEAQ (reference sequence). The CDR3 extends over 17 amino acids. The CDR3 DNA is TGTGCCAGCAGTTCGGTTAGACGGGGGTATAGCAATCAGCCCCAGCATTTT. It yields the protein CASSSVRRGYSNQPQHF.

The chain recombines TRBV28 with TRBJ2-7; possible D gene TRBD1, 5 bases. The CDR3 spans 14 residues. The germline gives CDR1 MDHEN, CDR2 SYDVKM. Trimming stripped 7 bases from V and 5 bases from J, with 18 bases between. CDR3 nucleotides: TGTGCCAGCACCACGACAGTGTGGATGCACGAGCAGTACTTC. As protein: CASTTTVWMHEQYF.

The V gene is TRBV15, the J gene TRBJ2-3, with TRBD1 as a possible D gene (6 bases). Between the trimmed V and J ends, which lost 0 bases and 4 bases, there was a span of 14 bases. Germline V gives CDR1 LNHNV, CDR2 YYDKDF (reference sequence). CDR3 length: 16 residues. As DNA, the CDR3 is TGTGCCACCAGCAGAGATCAGGGGCACTGGGCAGATACGCAGTATTTT. This codes for CATSRDQGHWADTQYF.

V is TRBV4-3 and J is TRBJ1-2; no reliable D call. From germline, CDR1 is LGHNA and CDR2 YSLEER. The length of the CDR3 is 16 residues. Trimming cost V 0 bases and J 4 bases, with 15 bases left between them. CDR3 sequence: CASSQDRGYEGYGYTF. In DNA form, the CDR3 reads TGCGCCAGCAGCCAAGATCGGGGATACGAGGGCTATGGCTACACCTTC.

This clone was seen more than once but under ten times. The gene calls are TRBV4-3 and TRBJ2-1, with 9 bases identical to TRBD2. The CDR3 covers 15 residues. V gave up 1 base and J gave up 10 bases; unmatched junction bases: 8. Germline CDR1 LGHNA, CDR2 YSLEER. This chain's CDR3 is CASSQGTSGLGEQFF. CDR3 sequence (DNA): TGCGCCAGCAGCCAAGGAACTAGCGGGTTGGGGGAGCAGTTCTTC.

This clone was observed a handful of times. The rearrangement uses TRBV5-1 and TRBJ2-2; D is perhaps TRBD2 (6 bases). Germline loops: CDR1 SGHRS, CDR2 YFSETQ. This CDR3 comprises 15 residues. V dropped 7 bases and J dropped 6 bases, with 19 bases sitting between them. This CDR3 is CASQLGQGGPGELFF. The CDR3 DNA is TGCGCCAGCCAACTGGGCCAGGGAGGCCCCGGGGAGCTGTTTTTT.

This clone was found a few times. This chain connects TRBV5-6 to TRBJ1-6; D may be TRBD1 (5 bases). The germline V and J ends were trimmed by 1 base and 7 bases, with 15 bases remaining between them. The CDR3 runs to 16 residues. CDR1 is SGHDT and CDR2 is YYEEEE in the germline V gene. CDR3 sequence: CASSLTTGWGNSPLHF. CDR3 DNA sequence: TGTGCCAGCAGCTTGACCACAGGATGGGGCAATTCACCCCTCCACTTT.

In its sample, this clone was seen a few times. The V and J genes are TRBV19 and TRBJ1-5; TRBD1 might be the D (5 bases). Germline CDR1 reads LNHDA; CDR2 reads SQIVND (reference sequence). The CDR3 extends over 17 amino acids. V was clipped by 3 bases and J by 0 bases, with 15 bases between them. The CDR3 sequence is CASSIYSGGNSNQPQHF. CDR3 coding DNA: TGTGCCAGTAGTATTTACTCCGGGGGAAATAGCAATCAGCCCCAGCATTTT.

The chain uses TRBV10-3 and TRBJ2-1, with D perhaps matching TRBD2 (7 bases). V lost 0 bases and J lost 2, with 11 bases in between. There are 16 residues in the CDR3. Germline values: CDR1 ENHRY, CDR2 SYGVKD. CDR3 sequence (DNA): TGTGCCATCAGTGAGTCCGGCGGGGGCCCCTACAATGAGCAGTTCTTC. This codes for CAISESGGGPYNEQFF.

This clone has ten or more counts. The genes are TRBV5-1 and TRBJ2-5; the D is unclear. The CDR3 runs to 14 residues. Germline CDR1 is SGHRS and CDR2 is YFSETQ. The germline V and J ends were trimmed by 2 bases and 4 bases, with 12 bases remaining between them. The CDR3 coding sequence is TGCGCCAGCAGCTTCGACGTGACGGGAGAGACCCAGTACTTC. Its translation is CASSFDVTGETQYF.

V gene TRBV30 combines with J gene TRBJ1-2; D gene unclear. Germline V CDR1 and CDR2: GTSNPN, SVGIG (reference sequence). This CDR3 comprises 12 residues. The V and J ends lost 1 base and 3 bases respectively, with 6 bases between them. In nucleotides, the CDR3 is TGTGCCTGGAGTGACAATCACTATGGCTACACCTTC. Protein sequence: CAWSDNHYGYTF.

V is TRBV4-3 and J is TRBJ1-1; D is uncertain. With 4 bases removed from V and 1 base from J, the gap between germline ends came to 7 bases. Germline CDR1 and CDR2: LGHNA and YSLEER. The CDR3 loop spans 13 amino acids. CDR3 amino acids: CASSRVANTEAFF. Here the CDR3 DNA reads TGCGCCAGCAGCCGAGTTGCGAACACTGAAGCTTTCTTT.

The sample holds many counts of this clone. This chain connects TRBV7-2 to TRBJ2-3; weak D call: TRBD1 (6 bases). V lost 5 bases and J lost 2, with 11 bases in between. CDR1 is SGHTA and CDR2 is FQGNSA in the germline V gene. The CDR3 spans 14 residues. The CDR3 reads CASSTGQLTDTQYF. CDR3 nucleotide sequence: TGTGCCAGCAGCACCGGACAGCTCACAGATACGCAGTATTTT.

The V gene is TRBV5-5, the J gene TRBJ1-2, with 8 bases fitting TRBD1. Trimming cost V 5 bases and J 4 bases; bases outside gene matches: 10. The CDR3 sequence is 15 residues long. The germline CDR1 and CDR2 sequences are SGHKS and YYEKEE (reference sequence). This CDR3 reads CASSLRQGFSYGYTF. The CDR3 DNA sequence: TGTGCCAGCAGTCTCAGACAGGGGTTTTCCTATGGCTACACCTTC.

This chain joins TRBV11-3 and TRBJ2-3; 8 nucleotides line up with TRBD2. The CDR3 loop spans 13 amino acids. The J segment lost 7 bases and the V segment lost 3 bases, leaving 3 bases of the junction unmatched. Germline values: CDR1 SGHNT, CDR2 YENEEA. CDR3 protein: CASSFSGEHTQYF. CDR3 coding DNA: TGTGCCAGCAGCTTTAGCGGGGAACATACGCAGTATTTT. Together with reference TRBV11-3 and TRBJ2-3, the CDR3 gives the full variable domain: EAGVVQSPRYKIIEKKQPVAFWCNPISGHNTLYWYLQNLGQGPELLIRYENEEAVDDSQLPKDRFSAERLKGVDSTLKIQPAELGDSAVYLCASSFSGEHTQYFGPGTRLTVL.

The J gene is TRBJ2-3, the V gene TRBV9; TRBD1 is a possible D gene (5 bases). The CDR3 runs to 14 residues. Trimming left V 1 base short and J 1 base short, with 7 bases between. The germline V gene has CDR1 SGDLS and CDR2 YYNGEE. CDR3 DNA: TGTGCCAGCAGCGTAAGGGGTGGCACAGATACGCAGTATTTT. Protein product: CASSVRGGTDTQYF. Based on the CDR3 plus reference TRBV9 and TRBJ2-3, the full variable domain is DSGVTQTPKHLITATGQRVTLRCSPRSGDLSVYWYQQSLDQGLQFLIQYYNGEERAKGNILERFSAQQFPDLHSELNLSSLELGDSALYFCASSVRGGTDTQYFGPGTRLTVL.

This clone has at least ten counts. The chain has TRBV14 and TRBJ2-7; D is ambiguous. V was pared by 4 bases and J by 6 bases, with 13 bases between. The CDR3 has 13 residues. The germline V gene encodes CDR1 SGHDN and CDR2 FVKESK. CDR3 loop: CASSRNPHGEQYF. The DNA of the CDR3 is TGTGCCAGCAGCCGAAACCCGCACGGCGAGCAGTACTTC.